The 16 T cell receptor beta chains below were found in one sample sequenced in a study of blood T cell repertoires in COVID-19 (dated by TCRdb to between 2020 and 2021). The library was obtained by the immunoSEQ multiplex PCR assay. The table comes from immuneACCESS by way of TCRdb, which keeps in-frame sequences with V and J called. Part of the clones is missing from these tables; in studies checked, under half for an unresolved V gene and the rest for unknown reasons. Within this sample are about 60,000 clones, with around four fifths of them counted one time only. Approximately 39% of the sample lies in the top ten. The sequencing sample was made of peripheral blood. The source is a human donor in a cohort sampled during active COVID-19.

The chain carries TRBV5-3 and TRBJ2-4; TRBD2 matches at 11 bases. TRBV5-3 is an ORF, with its function uncertain. V gave up 3 bases and J gave up 9 bases; unmatched junction bases: 14. CDR3 length: 17 residues. The CDR3 region has the DNA TGTGCCAGAAGCTCCCCTCTAGCGGGGGGTGACGGAATCATTCAGTACTTC. This sequence encodes CARSSPLAGGDGIIQYF.

This sequence joins TRBV19 and TRBJ2-5, with a weak D call TRBD1 (5 bases). The germline gives CDR1 LNHDA, CDR2 SQIVND (reference sequence). V lost 8 bases to trimming and J lost 5 bases, with 15 bases between them. The CDR3 loop spans 13 amino acids. Here the CDR3 reads CASLGANAETQYF. For the CDR3, the DNA is TGTGCCAGTTTAGGGGCAAACGCGGAGACCCAGTACTTC. Using reference TRBV19 and TRBJ2-5 for the parts outside the CDR3, the full variable domain is DGGITQSPKYLFRKEGQNVTLSCEQNLNHDAMYWYRQDPGQGLRLIYYSQIVNDFQKGDIAEGYSVSREKKESFPLTVTSAQKNPTAFYLCASLGANAETQYFGPGTRLLVL.

This clone was found once. The genes are TRBV29-1 and TRBJ1-1, with D maybe TRBD1 (5 bases). CDR3 size: 13 residues. The V gene lost 1 base and the J gene lost 0 bases, with 6 bases spanning the gap. Germline loops: CDR1 SQVTM, CDR2 ANQGSEA. The chain's CDR3 is CSVEGQLNTEAFF. CDR3 bases: TGCAGCGTTGAAGGACAGCTGAACACTGAAGCTTTCTTT.

J is TRBJ2-1 and V is TRBV15; 8 bases are shared with TRBD2. CDR3 length equals 17 residues. The J segment lost 9 bases and the V segment lost 3 bases, leaving 16 bases of the junction unmatched. Germline CDR1 is LNHNV and CDR2 is YYDKDF (reference sequence). The CDR3 DNA reads as TGTGCCACCAGCAGGGGAGGTCTTCGGGGGGGTGTCGGTGAGCAGTTCTTC. It encodes CATSRGGLRGGVGEQFF.

The sample holds a few counts of this clone. This chain joins TRBV11-3 and TRBJ2-7; 7 positions match TRBD2. Germline CDR1 is SGHNT and CDR2 is YENEEA. The junction had 5 bases not matched to a gene; V was cut back by 5 bases and J by 1 base. This CDR3 region has 14 residues. CDR3 loop: CASSGGGSSYEQYF. The CDR3 DNA sequence: TGTGCCAGCAGCGGCGGGGGTAGTTCCTACGAGCAGTACTTC.

The table lists this clone with a count of one. The V and J genes are TRBV4-2 and TRBJ2-3, with TRBD2 matching over 13 bases. CDR1 is LGHNA, CDR2 YNFKEQ, per germline. The V segment lost 4 bases and the J segment 2 bases; nucleotides outside the gene matches: 3. CDR3 length: 16 amino acids. The CDR3 loop reads CASSPGLAGTTDTQYF. DNA for the CDR3: TGTGCCAGCAGCCCGGGACTAGCGGGGACCACAGATACGCAGTATTTT.

V is TRBV29-1 and J is TRBJ2-2; 7 nucleotides agree with TRBD1. V lost 6 bases to trimming and J lost 0 bases; unmatched junction nucleotides: 4. Per the germline V gene, CDR1 is SQVTM and CDR2 is ANQGSEA. This CDR3 contains 14 residues. The CDR3 reads CSVHGTANTGELFF. The CDR3 DNA reads TGCAGCGTCCACGGGACAGCGAACACCGGGGAGCTGTTTTTT.

The V and J genes are TRBV7-3 and TRBJ2-1; 9 bases match TRBD1. The CDR3 extends over 15 amino acids. CDR1 and CDR2 (germline): SGHTA, FQGTGA. Losses at the gene ends were 5 bases for V and 6 bases for J; bases not matched to a gene: 8. The CDR3 sequence: CASSATGTGSNEQFF. CDR3 in DNA: TGTGCCAGCAGCGCCACCGGGACAGGGTCCAATGAGCAGTTCTTC.

The V gene is TRBV21-1, the J gene TRBJ1-6. TRBV21-1 is termed a pseudogene. The CDR3 is 14 residues long. The chain's CDR3 is CASSSEQTRSPLHF. The CDR3 DNA follows: TGTGCCAGCAGCTCGGAGCAAACCCGTTCACCCCTCCACTTT.

This chain connects TRBV19 to TRBJ1-6; 11 bases agree with TRBD1. There are 14 residues in the CDR3. Germline values: CDR1 LNHDA, CDR2 SQIVND (reference sequence). The J segment lost 12 bases and the V segment lost 5 bases, leaving 6 bases of the junction unmatched. Here the CDR3 reads CASSVGQGAGPLHF. In DNA form, the CDR3 reads TGTGCCAGTAGTGTCGGACAGGGGGCTGGACCCCTCCACTTT.

The rearrangement links TRBV7-9 to TRBJ1-2, with D possibly being TRBD1 (5 bases). This CDR3 has 18 residues. Germline CDR1 is SEHNR and CDR2 is FQNEAQ (reference sequence). The V end was cut by 5 bases, the J end by 4 bases, with 26 bases between. In nucleotides, the CDR3 is TGTGCCAGCAGCCCTATAGGGGATCCTCTCTTTGTCGGCTATGGCTACACCTTC. Amino acid sequence: CASSPIGDPLFVGYGYTF.

The V gene is TRBV3-1 (or the pseudogene TRBV3-2), the J gene TRBJ1-2, with D unclear. V was cut by 1 base and J by 6 bases, with 6 bases left in between. The V gene's germline CDR1 is LGHDT and CDR2 YNNKEL (reference sequence). The CDR3 is 12 amino acids. This CDR3 is CASSQGPDGYTF. The CDR3 DNA follows: TGTGCCAGCAGCCAAGGCCCGGATGGCTACACCTTC.

This clone appeared a few times. The chain couples TRBV7-2 to TRBJ2-2; weak D call: TRBD2 (6 bases). Per the germline V gene, CDR1 is SGHTA and CDR2 is FQGNSA. The CDR3 loop spans 16 amino acids. V was clipped by 5 bases and J by 3 bases, with 16 bases between them. CDR3: CASSRTGTSYTGELFF. The CDR3 region has the DNA TGTGCCAGCAGCAGAACCGGGACTTCCTACACCGGGGAGCTGTTTTTT. Looking up the rest from reference TRBV7-2 and TRBJ2-2 gives the full variable domain: GAGVSQSPSNKVTEKGKDVELRCDPISGHTALYWYRQSLGQGLEFLIYFQGNSAPDKSGLPSDRFSAERTGGSVSTLTIQRTQQEDSAVYLCASSRTGTSYTGELFFGEGSRLTVL.

The chain carries TRBV19 and TRBJ1-5; D not certain. Germline V CDR1 and CDR2: LNHDA, SQIVND (reference sequence). The CDR3 covers 15 residues. V lost 2 bases and J lost 2, with 10 bases in between. The CDR3 is CASSISGPGNQPQHF. DNA of the CDR3: TGTGCCAGTAGTATAAGTGGGCCCGGCAATCAGCCCCAGCATTTT.

The genes are TRBV16 and TRBJ1-4, with D possibly TRBD1 on 5 matching bases. V was trimmed by 6 bases and J by 8 bases, leaving 13 bases between them. The CDR3 has 13 residues. Germline lookup yields CDR1 KGHSY and CDR2 FQNENV. This CDR3 is CASRQRGNEKLFF. CDR3 coding DNA: TGTGCCAGCAGACAACGGGGGAACGAAAAACTGTTTTTT.

The chain joins TRBV20-1 to TRBJ2-5, with D possibly matching TRBD1 (5 bases). Deletions cut 0 bases from V and 9 bases from J, with 5 bases between. This CDR3 has 10 amino acids. In germline, CDR1 is DFQATT, CDR2 SNEGSKA (reference sequence). CDR3 nucleotide sequence: TGCAGTGCTAGAGAAGGGGCCCAGTACTTC. Translating it yields CSAREGAQYF.